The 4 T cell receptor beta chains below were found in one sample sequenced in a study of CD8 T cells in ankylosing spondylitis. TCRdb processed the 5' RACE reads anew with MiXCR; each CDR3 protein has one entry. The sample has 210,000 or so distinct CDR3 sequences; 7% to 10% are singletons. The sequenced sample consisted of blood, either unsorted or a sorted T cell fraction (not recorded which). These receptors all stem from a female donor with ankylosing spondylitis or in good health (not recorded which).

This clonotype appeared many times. The CDR3 DNA reads TGTGCCAGCAGTGGACTAGCGGGAGGCTTGAGTGAGCAGTTCTTC. Amino acids: CASSGLAGGLSEQFF. This chain uses TRBV2 with TRBJ2-1, with TRBD2 matching over 13 bases. The CDR3 extends over 15 amino acids. Germline assignment: CDR1 SNHLY and CDR2 FYNNEI. Losses at the gene ends were 4 bases for V and 9 bases for J; bases not matched to a gene: 6.

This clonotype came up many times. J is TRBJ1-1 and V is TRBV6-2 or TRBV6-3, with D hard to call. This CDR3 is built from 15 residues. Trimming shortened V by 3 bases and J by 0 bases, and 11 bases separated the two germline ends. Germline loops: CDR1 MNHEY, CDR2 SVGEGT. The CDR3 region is CASSYAGYMNTEAFF. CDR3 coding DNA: TGTGCCAGCAGTTATGCGGGGTATATGAACACTGAAGCTTTCTTT.

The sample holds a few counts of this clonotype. The CDR3 DNA reads as TGTGCCAGTAGCTCCCCCCACAGGGGGGGCAATGAGCAGTTCTTC. Encoded protein: CASSSPHRGGNEQFF. V gene TRBV19 combines with J gene TRBJ2-1; D possibly corresponds to TRBD1 (8 bases). CDR1 LNHDA and CDR2 SQIVND come from the germline V gene (reference sequence). The CDR3 covers 15 residues. The V gene lost 6 bases and the J gene lost 6 bases, with 18 bases spanning the gap.

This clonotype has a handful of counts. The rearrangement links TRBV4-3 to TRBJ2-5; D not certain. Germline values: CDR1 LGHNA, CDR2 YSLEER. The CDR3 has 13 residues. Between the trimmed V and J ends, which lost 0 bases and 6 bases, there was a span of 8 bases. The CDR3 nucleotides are TGCGCCAGCAGCCAAGATCGATCCCAGACCCAGTACTTC. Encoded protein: CASSQDRSQTQYF.